Listed below are T cell receptor beta chains from one sample, sequenced in a study of T cell repertoires in cytomegalovirus infection. Each CDR3 protein is one row after TCRdb ran MiXCR on the reads. The repertoire holds about 680,000 distinct CDR3 sequences, with about 24% as singletons. The source material was CD8+ T cells from PBMCs. The receptors originated from a human donor in good health (CMV status not recorded). Some clones in this sample may be carry-over from other donors' samples. The CDR3 runs from the conserved cysteine through the conserved F or W. A D gene is named only where the DNA matches it firmly. Only part of the rows carry a size: once, few, many, or a class if the clone is expanded.

d_call cdr3_length clone_size j_call v_call cdr3_nt cdr3_aa
- 14 - TRBJ2-3 TRBV20-1 TGCAGTGCTAGAACGAGACAGGGCACAGATACGCAGTATTTT CSARTRQGTDTQYF
- 13 - TRBJ1-1 TRBV6-6 TGTGCCAGCGGTCAGGGCTCCTACACTGAAGCTTTCTTT CASGQGSYTEAFF
- 9 once TRBJ1-1 TRBV29-1 TGCAGCGTTGGATCAGAAGCTTTCTTT CSVGSEAFF
TRBD2 15 many TRBJ2-5 TRBV7-8 TGTGCCAGCAGCTTCGCCGGGACTAGCGGAGAGACCCAGTACTTC CASSFAGTSGETQYF
- 14 - TRBJ1-2 TRBV2 TGTGCCAGCAGTGTAGGCACCCCGGTGAATGGCTACACCTTC CASSVGTPVNGYTF
- 15 - TRBJ2-5 TRBV6-2/TRBV6-3 TGTGCCAGCAGTTACACTGAGGCCTACCAAGAGACCCAGTACTTC CASSYTEAYQETQYF
TRBD1 15 many TRBJ2-2 TRBV7-8 TGTGCCAGCAGTCCACCGGGACAGCTCACCGGGGAGCTGTTTTTT CASSPPGQLTGELFF
TRBD1 14 many TRBJ1-4 TRBV5-5 TGTGCCAGCAGCTGGGACAGGGGCGGAGAAAAACTGTTTTTT CASSWDRGGEKLFF
- 16 - TRBJ2-3 TRBV3-1 TGTGCCAGCAGCCAAGGTAGCGACTACCCCACAGATACGCAGTATTTT CASSQGSDYPTDTQYF
- 14 few TRBJ1-5 TRBV28 TGTGCCAGCTATGAGGCTGGGGGCCATCAGCCCCAGCATTTT CASYEAGGHQPQHF
TRBD1 17 few TRBJ2-6 TRBV15 TGTGCCACCAGCAGTGACAGGGGCGTCTCTGGGGCCAACGTCCTGACTTTC CATSSDRGVSGANVLTF
- 16 - TRBJ2-1 TRBV27 TGTGCCAGCAGTTTATTGGCGGTCCCTGGGGGGAATGAGCAGTTCTTC CASSLLAVPGGNEQFF
- 13 - TRBJ2-4 TRBV27 TGTGCCAGCAGTTCGGACAGCAAAAACATTCAGTACTTC CASSSDSKNIQYF
- 16 few TRBJ2-1 TRBV23-1 TGCGCCAGCAGTCCCCGGACTCCACCACAAGACAATGAGCAGTTCTTC CASSPRTPPQDNEQFF
- 14 few TRBJ1-2 TRBV28 TGTGCCAGCAGTTTATCTAGGACAGTCTATGGCTACACCTTC CASSLSRTVYGYTF